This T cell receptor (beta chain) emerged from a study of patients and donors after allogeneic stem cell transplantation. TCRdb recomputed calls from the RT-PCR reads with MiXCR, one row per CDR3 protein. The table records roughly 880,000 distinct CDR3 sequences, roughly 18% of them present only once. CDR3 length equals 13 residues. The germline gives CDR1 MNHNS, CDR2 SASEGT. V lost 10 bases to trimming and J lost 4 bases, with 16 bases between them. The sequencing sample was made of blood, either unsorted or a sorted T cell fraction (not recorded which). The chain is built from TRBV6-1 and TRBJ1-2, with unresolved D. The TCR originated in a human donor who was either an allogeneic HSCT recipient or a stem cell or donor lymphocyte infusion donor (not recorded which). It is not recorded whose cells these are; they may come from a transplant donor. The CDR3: CATPKVSTYGYTF. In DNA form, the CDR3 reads TGTGCCACTCCCAAAGTATCTACCTATGGCTACACCTTC.